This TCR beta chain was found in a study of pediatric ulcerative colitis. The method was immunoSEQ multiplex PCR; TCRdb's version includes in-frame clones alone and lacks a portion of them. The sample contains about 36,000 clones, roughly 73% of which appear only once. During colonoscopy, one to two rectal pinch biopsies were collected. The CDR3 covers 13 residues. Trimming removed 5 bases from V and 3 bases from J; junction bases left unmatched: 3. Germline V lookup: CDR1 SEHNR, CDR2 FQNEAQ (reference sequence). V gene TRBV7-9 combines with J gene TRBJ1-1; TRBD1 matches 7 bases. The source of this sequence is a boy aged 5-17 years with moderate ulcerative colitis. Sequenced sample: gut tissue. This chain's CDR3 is CASSHTGDTEAFF. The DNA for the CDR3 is TGTGCCAGCAGCCACACAGGGGACACTGAAGCTTTCTTT.